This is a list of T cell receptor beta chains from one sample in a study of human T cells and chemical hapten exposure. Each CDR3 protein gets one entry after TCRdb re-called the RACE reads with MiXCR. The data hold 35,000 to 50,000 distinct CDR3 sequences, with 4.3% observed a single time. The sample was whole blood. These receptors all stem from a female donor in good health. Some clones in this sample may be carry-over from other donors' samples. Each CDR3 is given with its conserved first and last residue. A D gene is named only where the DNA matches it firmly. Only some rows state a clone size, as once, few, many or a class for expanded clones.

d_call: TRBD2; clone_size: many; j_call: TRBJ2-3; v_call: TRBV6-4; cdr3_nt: TGTGCCAGCAGTGACTCATTTGCGGGGGGTGAGACAGATACGCAGTATTTT; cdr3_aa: CASSDSFAGGETDTQYF
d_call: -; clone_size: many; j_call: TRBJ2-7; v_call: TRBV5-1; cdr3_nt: TGCGCCAGCAGCTCGGGGAGAAGCTCCTACGAGCAGTACTTC; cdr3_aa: CASSSGRSSYEQYF
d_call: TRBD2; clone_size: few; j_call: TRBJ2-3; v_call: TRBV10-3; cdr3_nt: TGTGCCATCAGTGATTTACGCGGGGGGGCCAAAGATACGCAGTATTTT; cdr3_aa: CAISDLRGGAKDTQYF
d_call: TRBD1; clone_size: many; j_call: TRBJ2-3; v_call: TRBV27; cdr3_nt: TGTGCCAGCAGTTTATCTGCCCGGGGCGAGACAGGGAGAAGAGATACGCAGTATTTT; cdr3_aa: CASSLSARGETGRRDTQYF
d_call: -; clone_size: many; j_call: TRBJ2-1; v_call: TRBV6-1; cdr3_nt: TGTGCCAGCAGGGAGGACGCCAGCAATGAGCAGTTCTTC; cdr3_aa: CASREDASNEQFF
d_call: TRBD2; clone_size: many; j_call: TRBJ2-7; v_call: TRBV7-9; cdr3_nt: TGTGCCAGCAGCTTAGGAGCGGGGTACGAGCAGTACTTC; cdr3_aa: CASSLGAGYEQYF
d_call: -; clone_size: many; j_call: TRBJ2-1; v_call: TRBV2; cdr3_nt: TGTGCCAGCAGCAGGGAAACAAATGAGCAGTTCTTC; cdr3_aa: CASSRETNEQFF
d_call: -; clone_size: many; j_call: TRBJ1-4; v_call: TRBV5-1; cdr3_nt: TGCGCCAGCAGCTACGGAGGGCTACTTGGCGAAAAACTGTTTTTT; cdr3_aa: CASSYGGLLGEKLFF
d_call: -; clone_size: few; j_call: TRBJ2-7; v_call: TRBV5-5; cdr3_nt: TGTGCCAGCAGCCTCCTAGGGGCCCTAGGCGAGCAGTACTTC; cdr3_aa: CASSLLGALGEQYF
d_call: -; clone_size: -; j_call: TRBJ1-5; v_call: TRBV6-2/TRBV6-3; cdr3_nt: TGTGCCAGCAGCCCTTTTCAGCGACAGCCCCAGAATTTT; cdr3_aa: CASSPFQRQPQNF
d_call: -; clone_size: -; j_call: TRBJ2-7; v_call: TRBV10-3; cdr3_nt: TGTGCCATCGCAGGGGCCTACGAGCAGTACTTC; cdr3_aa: CAIAGAYEQYF